This passage covers 11 T cell receptor beta chains from one sample sequenced in a study of T cell repertoires in cytomegalovirus infection. Each CDR3 protein gets one entry after TCRdb re-called the reads with MiXCR. The profile shows 570,000 or so distinct CDR3 sequences, 35% to 50% of them singletons. Antigen specificity for these receptors is unknown. This sample comprised cultured PBMCs, obtained from culture after CMV antigen stimulation. The receptors derive from a human donor in good health (CMV status not recorded). Some clones in this sample may be carry-over from other donors' samples.

The chain employs TRBV27 and TRBJ2-5; no firm D call. Trimming left V 6 bases short and J 0 bases short, with 8 bases between. The germline gives CDR1 MNHEY, CDR2 SMNVEV (reference sequence). This CDR3 has 13 amino acids. As DNA, the CDR3 is TGTGCCAGCAGACCCTCGTACCAAGAGACCCAGTACTTC. The encoded protein is CASRPSYQETQYF.

The V gene is TRBV7-9, the J gene TRBJ1-3; D might be TRBD1 (5 bases). The CDR3 sequence is 14 residues long. V lost 3 bases and J lost 2, with 8 bases in between. Germline V gene data show CDR1 as SEHNR and CDR2 as FQNEAQ (reference sequence). DNA of the CDR3: TGTGCCAGCAGCTTCGCGGGGGCTGGAAACACCATATATTTT. Protein: CASSFAGAGNTIYF.

This clonotype has more than one count but fewer than ten. The rearrangement joins TRBV20-1 to TRBJ1-2; 7 bases match TRBD1. The trim removed 2 bases at V and 8 bases at J, leaving 5 bases unmatched. Germline V gives CDR1 DFQATT, CDR2 SNEGSKA (reference sequence). The CDR3 covers 12 residues. Here the CDR3 DNA reads TGCAGTGCTAGAAGACAGGGTTACGGCTACACCTTC. It encodes CSARRQGYGYTF.

The chain uses TRBV7-6 and TRBJ1-1, with a possible D match to TRBD1 (5 bases). Germline V CDR1 and CDR2: SGHVS, FNYEAQ. Trimming stripped 5 bases from V and 11 bases from J, with 24 bases between. The CDR3 covers 15 residues. For the CDR3, the DNA is TGTGCCAGCAGCCAATACGAGACAGCCAGGGTCACGGCTTTCTTT. Its protein is CASSQYETARVTAFF. Complete variable domain (other parts from reference TRBV7-6 and TRBJ1-1): GAGVSQSPRYKVTKRGQDVALRCDPISGHVSLYWYRQALGQGPEFLTYFNYEAQQDKSGLPNDRFSAERPEGSISTLTIQRTEQRDSAMYRCASSQYETARVTAFFGQGTRLTVV.

The table lists this clonotype with many counts. The rearrangement uses TRBV7-6 and TRBJ1-3; D may be TRBD1 (6 bases). The CDR3 runs to 14 residues. Germline V CDR1 and CDR2: SGHVS, FNYEAQ. V was cut by 3 bases and J by 1 base, with 7 bases left in between. CDR3 DNA sequence: TGTGCCAGCAGCTTGGGACAATCTGGAAACACCATATATTTT. This translates into CASSLGQSGNTIYF.

This clonotype has only a few counts. This sequence joins TRBV2 and TRBJ1-6; D is unresolved. This CDR3 comprises 16 residues. The V and J ends lost 1 base and 5 bases respectively, with 12 bases between them. Per the germline V gene, CDR1 is SNHLY and CDR2 is FYNNEI. The CDR3 reads CASSEELGLNNSPLHF. For the CDR3, the DNA is TGTGCCAGCAGTGAAGAGTTAGGACTAAATAATTCACCCCTCCACTTT.

Written as DNA, the CDR3 is TGTGCCAGCAGTATACGACAGGAACACTATGGCTACACCTTC. It translates to CASSIRQEHYGYTF. The chain links TRBV12-3 or TRBV12-4 to TRBJ1-2; D might be TRBD1 (6 bases). The V end was cut by 5 bases, the J end by 3 bases, with 13 bases between. The CDR3 has 14 amino acids.

This clonotype was recorded many times. This chain uses TRBV11-3 with TRBJ2-7, with a tentative D call TRBD2 (6 bases). V dropped 5 bases and J dropped 0 bases, with 11 bases sitting between them. Germline CDR1 and CDR2: SGHNT and YENEEA. This CDR3 contains 14 residues. This CDR3 reads CASSPRGSSYEQYF. For the CDR3, the DNA is TGTGCCAGCAGCCCGCGGGGCAGCTCCTACGAGCAGTACTTC.

V usage is TRBV2 and J usage is TRBJ2-1; D gene uncertain. Between the trimmed V and J ends, which lost 8 bases and 6 bases, there was a span of 17 bases. The CDR3 runs to 14 residues. Germline V CDR1 and CDR2: SNHLY, FYNNEI. CDR3 DNA sequence: TGTGCCAGCCTTAGTAGGGTAGCCCGCAATGAGCAGTTCTTC. This translates into CASLSRVARNEQFF.

The chain recombines TRBV19 with TRBJ1-5, with D perhaps matching TRBD1 (6 bases). V shed 5 bases and J shed 4 bases, with 12 bases lying between them. Germline V gives CDR1 LNHDA, CDR2 SQIVND (reference sequence). The CDR3 length is 14 residues. CDR3 sequence: CASSGGRGNQPQHF. DNA for the CDR3: TGTGCCAGTAGTGGGGGGCGAGGAAATCAGCCCCAGCATTTT.

In its sample, this clonotype was seen a few times. J is TRBJ2-1 and V is TRBV7-9; D assignment may be TRBD1 or TRBD2 (5 bases each). The CDR3 runs 13 residues. Germline CDR1 is SEHNR and CDR2 is FQNEAQ (reference sequence). Trimming removed 5 bases from V and 9 bases from J, with 14 bases in between. For the CDR3, the DNA is TGTGCCAGCAGCCTTCAGGGAGTGTCTGAGCAGTTCTTC. It encodes CASSLQGVSEQFF.